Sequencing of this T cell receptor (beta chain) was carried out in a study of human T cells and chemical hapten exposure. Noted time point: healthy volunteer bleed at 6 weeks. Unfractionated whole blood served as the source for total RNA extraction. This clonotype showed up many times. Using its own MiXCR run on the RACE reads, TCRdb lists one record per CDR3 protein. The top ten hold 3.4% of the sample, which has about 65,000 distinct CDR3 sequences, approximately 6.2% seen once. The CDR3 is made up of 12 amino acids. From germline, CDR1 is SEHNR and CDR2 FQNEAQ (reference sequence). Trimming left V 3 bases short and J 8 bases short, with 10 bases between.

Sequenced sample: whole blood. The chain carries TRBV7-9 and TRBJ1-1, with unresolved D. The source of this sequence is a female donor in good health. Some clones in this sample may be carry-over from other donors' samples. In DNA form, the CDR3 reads TGTGCCAGCAGCTTTATGGAGTTGGAAGCTTTCTTT. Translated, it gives CASSFMELEAFF. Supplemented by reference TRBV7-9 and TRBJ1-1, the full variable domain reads DTGVSQNPRHKITKRGQNVTFRCDPISEHNRLYWYRQTLGQGPEFLTYFQNEAQLEKSRLLSDRFSAERPKGSFSTLEIQRTEQGDSAMYLCASSFMELEAFFGQGTRLTVV.